This T cell receptor (beta chain) appears in the sequencing data of a study of cytomegalovirus exposure and HLA in healthy donors. Sequencing was performed with immunoSEQ multiplex PCR; in TCRdb, only in-frame clones are kept and a portion is missing. The table lists some 190,000 clones, 86% of them singletons. The CDR3 totals 14 residues. Germline-derived CDR1 and CDR2 are MNHEY and SVGAGI. V was pared by 2 bases and J by 2 bases, with 9 bases between. The clonotype originates from a man younger than 45 in good health and CMV-seropositive. The gene calls are TRBV6-5 and TRBJ1-1; a weak D match, TRBD1 (5 bases). Sequencing used PBMCs. The CDR3 sequence is CASSYAGFNTEAFF. In nucleotides, the CDR3 is TGTGCCAGCAGTTACGCAGGGTTTAACACTGAAGCTTTCTTT.